This T cell receptor beta chain was identified during a study of Graves' ophthalmopathy and Graves' hyperthyroidism. Study observations and caveats: The model predicted ophthalmopathy progression with 60% to 71% sensitivity and around 72% specificity.

J gave up 10 bases and V 6 bases, and 8 bases lay outside the gene matches. Germline CDR1 is LGHNT and CDR2 is FRNRAP. The CDR3 has 13 amino acids. The authors amplified TCR beta CDR3 regions from RNA transcripts. The first-round RT-PCR employed HTBI primers together with the Qiagen OneStep RT-PCR kit. A multiplex PCR was then performed as the second round. TCRdb re-called the multiplex PCR reads with MiXCR, one entry per CDR3 protein. Counted here are roughly 380,000 distinct CDR3 sequences, approximately 15% occurring once; the ten biggest clones make up around 6.6%. This clonotype was recorded many times. Its target is unknown. From fresh peripheral blood, 8 to 10 ml in volume, the PBMCs were obtained.

The receptor's source is a woman between 18 and 29 years old with stable Graves' hyperthyroidism. The rearrangement uses TRBV12-5 and TRBJ1-1, with TRBD1 matching over 10 bases. Sequences were obtained from peripheral blood. CDR3: CASGPGTGVPAFF. The CDR3 DNA sequence: TGTGCTAGTGGCCCTGGGACAGGGGTGCCAGCTTTCTTT.